These T cell receptor beta chains were read from a single sample in a study of T cells in localized non-small cell lung cancer. Assay used: immunoSEQ multiplex PCR; TCRdb lists only in-frame clones, some missing. The sample lists some 85,000 clones, around 81% occurring once. The material was PBMCs, obtained before any cancer treatment. These receptors were obtained from a man aged 40 to 70 with stage II squamous cell lung carcinoma. CDR3s include the opening cysteine and the closing phenylalanine or tryptophan. Each record gives: clone size, J gene, V gene, D gene, CDR3 protein, CDR3 DNA. A D gene is named only where the DNA matches it firmly. A clone size is listed for some rows: how often the clone was seen (once, few, many), or a class if it is expanded.

-,TRBJ1-5,TRBV7-6,-,CASRQEQGSWDNQPQHF,TGTGCCAGCAGACAAGAGCAGGGTAGCTGGGACAATCAGCCCCAGCATTTT
-,TRBJ2-4,TRBV5-6,-,CASSPPAPKNIQYF,TGTGCCAGCAGTCCCCCGGCCCCCAAAAACATTCAGTACTTC
-,TRBJ1-1,TRBV27,-,CASSLLGDTEAFF,TGTGCCAGCAGCTTACTAGGGGACACTGAAGCTTTCTTT
-,TRBJ2-5,TRBV9,TRBD2,CASSVALTSGGAETQYF,TGTGCCAGCAGCGTAGCCCTAACTAGCGGGGGGGCGGAAACCCAGTACTTC
-,TRBJ2-7,TRBV28,TRBD1,CASSKGQVGTYEQYF,TGTGCCAGCAGCAAGGGACAGGTAGGAACCTACGAGCAGTACTTC
many,TRBJ2-1,TRBV19,-,CASSIVAQINNEQFF,TGTGCCAGTAGTATAGTAGCCCAGATTAACAATGAGCAGTTCTTC
-,TRBJ1-1,TRBV28,-,CASFENTEAFF,TGTGCCAGCTTTGAGAACACTGAAGCTTTCTTT
-,TRBJ2-3,TRBV6-1,-,CASSDLGSHSFTDTQYF,TGTGCCAGCAGTGATCTAGGGTCCCACTCCTTCACAGATACGCAGTATTTT
-,TRBJ2-1,TRBV13,-,CASSLASRNEQFF,TGTGCCAGCAGCTTGGCTAGTAGGAATGAGCAGTTCTTC
-,TRBJ1-2,TRBV19,-,CASSINTYYGYTF,TGTGCCAGTAGTATCAACACTTACTATGGCTACACCTTC
-,TRBJ2-3,TRBV27,TRBD2,CASIRTSGTTDTQYF,TGTGCCAGCATCAGGACTAGCGGGACAACAGATACGCAGTATTTT
-,TRBJ1-6,TRBV6-6,-,CASNDHHVSPLHF,TGTGCCAGCAACGATCACCATGTTTCACCCCTCCACTTT
few,TRBJ2-3,TRBV9,TRBD1,CASSGQGWLADTQYF,TGTGCCAGCAGCGGACAGGGCTGGTTAGCAGATACGCAGTATTTT
-,TRBJ2-1,TRBV10-3,TRBD2,CAISPTSGRNDEQFF,TGTGCCATCAGCCCGACTAGCGGGAGAAACGATGAGCAGTTCTTC
-,TRBJ1-5,TRBV10-3,-,CAIGTGPNQPQHF,TGTGCCATCGGGACGGGTCCTAATCAGCCCCAGCATTTT
few,TRBJ2-1,TRBV14,-,CASSQNTGLISYNEQFF,TGTGCCAGCAGCCAAAACACGGGATTAATCTCCTACAATGAGCAGTTCTTC
-,TRBJ2-1,TRBV7-2,TRBD2,CASSSKAGGYNEQFF,TGTGCCAGCAGCTCCAAAGCGGGAGGCTACAATGAGCAGTTCTTC
-,TRBJ2-3,TRBV11-3,-,CASSLSWVGGRGPDTQYF,TGTGCCAGCAGCCTATCGTGGGTAGGAGGGAGAGGTCCAGATACGCAGTATTTT
-,TRBJ1-2,TRBV7-8,-,CASSTDRFHSTF,TGTGCCAGCAGCACCGACAGGTTCCACTCCACCTTC
-,TRBJ1-1,TRBV19,-,CASNPRPDTEAFF,TGTGCCAGTAACCCCCGACCGGACACTGAAGCTTTCTTT
-,TRBJ2-7,TRBV30,-,CAWSDRTYEQYF,TGTGCCTGGAGTGACAGAACCTACGAGCAGTACTTC
once,TRBJ2-1,TRBV4-2,-,CASSQEWAGPRDEQFF,TGTGCCAGCAGCCAAGAATGGGCGGGCCCACGGGATGAGCAGTTCTTC
-,TRBJ2-5,TRBV5-1,TRBD1,CASSPGTGIGETQYF,TGCGCCAGCAGCCCGGGGACAGGCATTGGGGAGACCCAGTACTTC
-,TRBJ2-2,TRBV7-2,-,CASSLFRLLNTGELFF,TGTGCCAGCAGCTTATTCCGCCTTCTGAACACCGGGGAGCTGTTTTTT
-,TRBJ2-4,TRBV7-8,-,CASSKGRLNIQYF,TGTGCCAGCAGCAAGGGACGGCTTAATATTCAGTACTTC
-,TRBJ2-3,TRBV27,-,CASRSGQFTDTQYF,TGTGCCAGCAGGTCTGGACAGTTCACAGATACGCAGTATTTT
-,TRBJ2-7,TRBV25-1,TRBD1,CASRGTGQGYEQYF,TGTGCCAGCAGGGGGACGGGACAGGGCTACGAGCAGTACTTC
-,TRBJ2-7,TRBV18,TRBD1,CASSLGQGGSEQYF,TGTGCCAGCTCACTAGGACAGGGTGGGTCCGAGCAGTACTTC
-,TRBJ2-1,TRBV7-6,TRBD2,CASSGTSGSIGEQFF,TGTGCCAGCAGCGGCACTAGCGGGAGTATCGGTGAGCAGTTCTTC
-,TRBJ2-7,TRBV27,TRBD2,CASSRTRSSYEQYF,TGTGCCAGCAGTAGGACTAGGAGCTCCTACGAGCAGTACTTC
-,TRBJ2-3,TRBV29-1,TRBD1,CSATQGAHSTDTQYF,TGCAGCGCAACCCAGGGGGCGCACAGCACAGATACGCAGTATTTT
-,TRBJ2-5,TRBV15,-,CATSRDRGYRETQYF,TGTGCCACCAGCAGAGATCGAGGATACCGGGAGACCCAGTACTTC
-,TRBJ2-7,TRBV27,-,CASSEGGVNPYEQYF,TGTGCCAGCAGCGAAGGGGGGGTTAACCCCTACGAGCAGTACTTC
-,TRBJ2-5,TRBV9,-,CASSVGVLRRQETQYF,TGTGCCAGCAGCGTAGGTGTCCTGCGGAGGCAAGAGACCCAGTACTTC
-,TRBJ2-2,TRBV7-2,TRBD1,CASSTYRGTGELFF,TGTGCCAGCAGCACCTACAGGGGCACCGGGGAGCTGTTTTTT
-,TRBJ2-4,TRBV2,-,CASGVGAKNIQYF,TGTGCCAGCGGGGTTGGGGCCAAAAACATTCAGTACTTC
once,TRBJ1-1,TRBV11-2,-,CASSLNLNTEAFF,TGTGCCAGCAGCTTAAACCTGAACACTGAAGCTTTCTTT
-,TRBJ2-5,TRBV14,-,CASSQNRAQETQYF,TGTGCCAGCAGCCAAAACAGGGCGCAAGAGACCCAGTACTTC
once,TRBJ1-4,TRBV27,-,CASRLDLGGEKLFF,TGTGCCAGCAGACTGGACCTCGGAGGTGAAAAACTGTTTTTT
-,TRBJ2-7,TRBV6-1,-,CASSEFEQYF,TGTGCCAGCAGTGAGTTCGAGCAGTACTTC
-,TRBJ2-2,TRBV14,-,CASSHPMNTGELFF,TGTGCCAGCAGCCATCCGATGAACACCGGGGAGCTGTTTTTT
-,TRBJ2-7,TRBV11-2,-,CASSPGQYYEQYF,TGTGCCAGCAGCCCAGGACAGTACTACGAGCAGTACTTC
-,TRBJ1-5,TRBV2,TRBD1,CASRLQGLGNQPQHF,TGTGCCAGCAGGCTACAGGGGTTGGGCAATCAGCCCCAGCATTTT
-,TRBJ1-1,TRBV5-4,TRBD1,CASSFRTGGNTEAFF,TGTGCCAGCAGCTTTCGGACAGGGGGGAACACTGAAGCTTTCTTT
-,TRBJ2-7,TRBV11-2,-,CASSLAASVGYEQYF,TGTGCCAGCAGCTTAGCCGCCTCGGTGGGCTACGAGCAGTACTTC
-,TRBJ2-7,TRBV5-1,-,CASSLLPEQHYEQYF,TGCGCCAGCAGCTTATTACCGGAACAGCACTACGAGCAGTACTTC
-,TRBJ2-2,TRBV15,-,CATSRVEGPNTGELFF,TGTGCCACCAGCAGAGTGGAGGGCCCGAACACCGGGGAGCTGTTTTTT
-,TRBJ1-3,TRBV6-6,-,CASSYSGRADTIYF,TGTGCCAGCAGTTACTCCGGCAGGGCGGACACCATATATTTT
-,TRBJ1-2,TRBV5-1,TRBD1,CASSLQGNVGYTF,TGCGCCAGCAGCTTACAGGGGAATGTAGGCTACACCTTC
few,TRBJ1-2,TRBV30,-,CACRHLRGYGYTF,TGTGCCTGCAGACACCTGAGGGGCTATGGCTACACCTTC
few,TRBJ1-1,TRBV5-6,-,CASSLLLGEAFF,TGTGCCAGCAGCTTGTTATTGGGTGAAGCTTTCTTT
-,TRBJ1-6,TRBV7-2,TRBD1,CASSLGTGWSPLHF,TGTGCCAGCAGCTTAGGGACAGGGTGGTCACCCCTCCACTTT
-,TRBJ2-7,TRBV10-3,-,CAIGEGYEQYF,TGTGCCATCGGCGAGGGCTACGAGCAGTACTTC
-,TRBJ2-1,TRBV27,-,CASSGTSSYNEQFF,TGTGCCAGCAGTGGGACCAGCTCCTACAATGAGCAGTTCTTC
once,TRBJ2-3,TRBV5-8,-,CASSLSGAGERADTQYF,TGTGCCAGCAGCTTGTCTGGGGCGGGTGAGAGGGCAGATACGCAGTATTTT